By frequency in the sample, the clone carrying this T cell receptor beta chain is medium-sized. TCRdb re-derived calls from the 5' RACE reads in MiXCR, one entry per CDR3 protein. The sample has about 100,000 distinct CDR3 sequences; roughly 11% are singletons. This specimen belongs to a study of T-cell memory formation after mild COVID-19. After removal of 4 bases from V and 6 bases from J, the junction contained 13 bases not matched to a gene. Per germline, CDR1 SGHKS and CDR2 YYEKEE (reference sequence). The CDR3 extends over 16 amino acids. The chain is built from TRBV5-5 and TRBJ2-3; 8 bases align to TRBD2. This TCR derives from a man aged 18 to 30 who had mild COVID-19 (a few samples of this study predate the infection). Cell type and time point are not known. What was sequenced was PBMCs or a T cell subset sorted from them (not recorded which). CDR3 amino acids: CASSPLGLVSSDTQYF. The CDR3 nucleotides are TGTGCCAGCAGCCCATTGGGACTAGTCTCATCCGATACGCAGTATTTT.